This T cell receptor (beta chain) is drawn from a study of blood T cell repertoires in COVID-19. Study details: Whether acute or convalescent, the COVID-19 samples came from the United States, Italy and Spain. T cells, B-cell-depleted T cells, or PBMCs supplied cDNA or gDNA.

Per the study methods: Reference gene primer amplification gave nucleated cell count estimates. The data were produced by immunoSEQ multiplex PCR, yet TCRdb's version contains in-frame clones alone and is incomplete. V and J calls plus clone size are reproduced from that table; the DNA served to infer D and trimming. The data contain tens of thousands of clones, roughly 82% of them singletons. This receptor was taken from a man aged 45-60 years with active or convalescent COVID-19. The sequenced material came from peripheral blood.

The CDR3 region is CASKVWTGRMVYGYTF. In nucleotides, the CDR3 is TGTGCCAGCAAAGTTTGGACAGGGAGGATGGTCTATGGCTACACCTTC. The genes are TRBV6-4 and TRBJ1-2; 8 bases map to TRBD1. This CDR3 has 16 residues. Germline CDR1 reads MRHNA; CDR2 reads SNTAGT. V dropped 7 bases and J dropped 4; count of bases not matched to a gene: 14.